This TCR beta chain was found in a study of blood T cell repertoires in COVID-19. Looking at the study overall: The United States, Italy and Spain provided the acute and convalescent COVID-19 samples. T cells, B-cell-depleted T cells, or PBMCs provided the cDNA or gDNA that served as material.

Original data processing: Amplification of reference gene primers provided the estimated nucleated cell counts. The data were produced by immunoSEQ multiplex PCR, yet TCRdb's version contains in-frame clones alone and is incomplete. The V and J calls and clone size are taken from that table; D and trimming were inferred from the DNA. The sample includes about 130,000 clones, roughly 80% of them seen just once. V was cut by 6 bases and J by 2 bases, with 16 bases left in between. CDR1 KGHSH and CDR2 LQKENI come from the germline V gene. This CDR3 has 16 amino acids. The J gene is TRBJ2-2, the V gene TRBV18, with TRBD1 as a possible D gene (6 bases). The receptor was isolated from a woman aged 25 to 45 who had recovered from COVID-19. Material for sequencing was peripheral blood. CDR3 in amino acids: CASSSSAGVNTGELFF. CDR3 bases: TGTGCCAGCTCCTCCTCGGCAGGGGTAAACACCGGGGAGCTGTTTTTT. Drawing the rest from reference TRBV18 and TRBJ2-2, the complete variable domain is NAGVMQNPRHLVRRRGQEARLRCSPMKGHSHVYWYRQLPEEGLKFMVYLQKENIIDESGMPKERFSAEFPKEGPSILRIQQVVRGDSAAYFCASSSSAGVNTGELFFGEGSRLTVL.